The TCR beta chain under discussion was sequenced for a study of human T cells and chemical hapten exposure. The overall study: Doses of diphenylcyclopropenone went to the patients' scalps weekly throughout the roughly 23-week study. Study-wide results and limits: It was expanded TCRs that formed significantly more large CDR3 similarity clusters than controls did.

The CDR3 has 16 amino acids. Germline assignment: CDR1 ENHRY and CDR2 SYGVKD. With 0 bases removed from V and 4 bases from J, the gap between germline ends came to 13 bases. TCRdb ran MiXCR on the RACE reads and lists one entry per CDR3 protein. This sample has over 85,000 distinct CDR3 sequences, with over 7.5% found just once. This clonotype was seen ten or more times. What it binds is unknown. Time point in this sample: patch test 2, 6 weeks after DPC sensitization. Treatment in this sample: therapeutic diphenylcyclopropenone sensitization with weekly scalp DPC. The sequence was collected from a woman between 40 and 50 years old with alopecia areata. Some clones in this sample may be carry-over from other donors' samples. The rearrangement links TRBV10-3 to TRBJ2-1; TRBD2 might be the D (7 bases). The material sequenced was whole blood, taken in connection with sensitization to the hapten diphenylcyclopropenone (DPC). This chain's CDR3 is CAISESGAGAYNEQFF. CDR3 DNA: TGTGCCATCAGTGAGTCAGGGGCGGGGGCGTACAATGAGCAGTTCTTC.